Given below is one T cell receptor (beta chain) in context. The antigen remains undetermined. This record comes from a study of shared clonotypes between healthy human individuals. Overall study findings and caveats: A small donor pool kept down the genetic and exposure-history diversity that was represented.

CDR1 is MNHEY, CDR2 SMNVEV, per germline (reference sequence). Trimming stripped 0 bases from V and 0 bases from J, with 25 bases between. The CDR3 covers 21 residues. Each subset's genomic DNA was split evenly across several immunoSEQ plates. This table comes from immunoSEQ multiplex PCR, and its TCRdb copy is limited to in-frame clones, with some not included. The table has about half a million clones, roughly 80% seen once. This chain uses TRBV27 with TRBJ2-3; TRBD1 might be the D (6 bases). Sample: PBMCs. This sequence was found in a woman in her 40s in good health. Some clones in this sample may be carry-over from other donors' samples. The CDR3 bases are TGTGCCAGCAGTTTATCGGTGGGGGCGGGCCGACTCCAGGTTAGCACAGATACGCAGTATTTT. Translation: CASSLSVGAGRLQVSTDTQYF.